The clone carrying this T cell receptor (beta chain) appeared a few times. No antigen is known for it. Other DNA sequences in this specimen translate into the identical CDR3. The sample belongs to a study of beta chain features in type 1 diabetes. About the research overall: The examined sorted cells totaled some 99 million across samples.

Expressed TCRB transcripts were sequenced after all isolated RNA was converted to cDNA. The assay was immunoSEQ multiplex PCR, and TCRdb's table has in-frame clones only and misses some. This table has more than 350,000 clones, more than 9.5% appearing once. Germline V gene data show CDR1 as SEHNR and CDR2 as FQNEAQ (reference sequence). With V trimmed by 1 base and J by 4 bases, 0 bases remained unmatched. This CDR3 spans 13 amino acids. CD4+ naive, central memory, regulatory and stem cell-like memory cells were sorted via CD45RO/CCR7/CD25/CD127/CD95/CD27. Whole-study findings and limits: A possible short-template PCR bias applies equally to patients and controls. For TCRB rearrangement, an influence of HLA type remained unresolved here.

The TCR originated in a woman aged 18-29 years in good health. The chain uses TRBV7-9 and TRBJ2-7; 8 bases line up with TRBD1. The specimen sequenced was naive CD4+ T cells from blood. The CDR3 region is CASSLDRGYEQYF. CDR3 coding DNA: TGTGCCAGCAGCTTAGACAGGGGGTACGAGCAGTACTTC.